These 16 T cell receptor delta chains were all obtained from the same sample, sequenced in a study of Vδ1+ human thymocytes. RNA was extracted from the cells and then reverse transcribed. CDR3 amplicons came from multiplex PCR with pooled V-gene forward and constant-region reverse primers. TCRdb fed the multiplex PCR reads to CATT. This sample carries about 25,000 delta-chain clones, 7.4% of them seen once, and the ten largest clones take approximately 1%. Their recognized antigens are unknown. Overall study findings and caveats: Thymic TRG and TRD repertoires appeared highly polyclonal.

Sample: Vdelta1+ gamma-delta thymocytes from the thymus. Documented subset: FACS-sorted CD3+ TCRalphabeta- TCRVdelta1+ TCRVdelta2- thymocytes. The receptors here all came from a girl in the first two years of life who had congenital heart surgery.

This clone was seen only a few times. The chain carries TRDV1 and TRDJ1, with 11 bases lining up with TRDD3. This CDR3 has 20 amino acids. V lost 2 bases, J lost 0 bases, and 14 bases stayed unmatched. Germline V lookup: CDR1 TSWWSYY, CDR2 QGS. CDR3: CALGEGGLGWGIRYTDKLIF. The CDR3 DNA is TGTGCTCTTGGGGAAGGGGGATTAGGATGGGGGATACGATACACCGATAAACTCATCTTT.

The chain couples TRDV1 to TRDJ1; 11 bases line up with TRDD3. The junction had 10 bases not matched to a gene; V was cut back by 0 bases and J by 7 bases. CDR1 is TSWWSYY and CDR2 is QGS in the germline V gene. This CDR3 is 17 amino acids long. CDR3 residues: CALGELSYVGDTGKLIF. The CDR3 DNA sequence: TGTGCTCTTGGGGAACTTTCCTACGTGGGGGATACGGGTAAACTCATCTTT.

The J gene is given as TRDJ1, and the V gene is not called; the table's D call, TRDD3, has no DNA check behind it. This CDR3 region has 26 residues. CDR3: CALGVPTGLETLGDTKPASYTDKLIF. The CDR3 region has the DNA TGTGCTCTTGGGGTTCCTACTGGACTCGAAACACTGGGGGATACCAAACCCGCATCGTACACCGATAAACTCATCTTT.

In its sample, this clone was seen a few times. The V and J genes are TRDV1 and TRDJ1; 10 bases fit TRDD3. Germline V gene lookup returns CDR1 TSWWSYY and CDR2 QGS. The CDR3 totals 18 residues. The V gene end was trimmed by 1 base and the J gene end by 3 bases; junction bases not matched to a gene: 11. CDR3 nucleotide sequence: TGTGCTCTTGGGGAACCCCCGAGGATGGGGGATACTTCCGATAAACTCATCTTT. This codes for CALGEPPRMGDTSDKLIF.

This clone occurred a few times. The chain is built from TRDV1 and TRDJ1, with 9 bases lining up with TRDD3. The length of the CDR3 is 19 residues. From germline, CDR1 is TSWWSYY and CDR2 QGS. The V segment lost 7 bases and the J segment 0 bases; nucleotides outside the gene matches: 18. CDR3 sequence (DNA): TGTGCTCTTGATCCTCCTACGCGTACTGGGGGAGAGTACACCGATAAACTCATCTTT. This sequence encodes CALDPPTRTGGEYTDKLIF.

This clone has more than one count but fewer than ten. The genes are TRDV1 and TRDJ1, with TRDD3 matching 11 bases. The V gene's germline CDR1 is TSWWSYY and CDR2 QGS. CDR3 length equals 21 residues. J lost 2 bases, V lost 0 bases, and 17 bases had no gene match. The CDR3 here is CALGELESSGWGILKTDKLIF. The CDR3 region has the DNA TGTGCTCTTGGGGAACTTGAATCTTCGGGCTGGGGGATACTTAAAACCGATAAACTCATCTTT.

This sequence joins TRDV1 and TRDJ1, with 13 bases that match TRDD3. With V trimmed by 1 base and J by 8 bases, 13 bases remained unmatched. The CDR3 totals 18 residues. CDR1 TSWWSYY and CDR2 QGS come from the germline V gene. CDR3 region: CALGEPPPNWGIRRKLIF. CDR3 DNA sequence: TGTGCTCTTGGGGAACCACCCCCCAACTGGGGGATACGACGAAAACTCATCTTT.

The table lists this clone with a few counts. The genes are TRDV1 and TRDJ1; perhaps TRDD2 as D (6 bases). Germline CDR1 reads TSWWSYY; CDR2 reads QGS. V lost 1 base, J lost 8 bases, and 14 bases lay in between. The CDR3 has 14 amino acids. The CDR3: CALGEPKIFLKLIF. Written as DNA, the CDR3 is TGTGCTCTTGGGGAACCGAAAATCTTCCTCAAACTCATCTTT.

The chain joins TRDV1 to TRDJ1; 11 nucleotides align to TRDD3. The CDR3 spans 19 residues. V lost 0 bases and J lost 8; bases outside the gene matches: 17. Germline-derived CDR1 and CDR2 are TSWWSYY and QGS. The CDR3 loop reads CALGELGLGFLGDTLKLIF. The CDR3 DNA reads as TGTGCTCTTGGGGAACTGGGGTTGGGGTTCCTGGGGGATACTCTCAAACTCATCTTT.

V usage is TRDV1 and J usage is TRDJ1, with D possibly TRDD3 on 5 matching bases. Germline CDR1 and CDR2: TSWWSYY and QGS. The ends were cut back, 2 bases at V and 5 bases at J, with 27 bases in the middle. CDR3 length: 19 amino acids. CDR3 loop: CALGERKVNWPTGADKLIF. In DNA, the CDR3 is TGTGCTCTTGGGGAAAGAAAGGTAAACTGGCCCACCGGGGCAGATAAACTCATCTTT.

A few counts support this clone. This chain uses TRDV1 with TRDJ1; D possibly corresponds to TRDD3 (7 bases). Germline values: CDR1 TSWWSYY, CDR2 QGS. V gave up 2 bases and J gave up 0 bases, with 31 bases separating them. The CDR3 sequence is 22 residues long. CDR3 sequence reads: CALGERGYIPRWGRFNTDKLIF. Here the CDR3 DNA reads TGTGCTCTTGGGGAAAGGGGGTACATTCCTAGATGGGGGAGGTTTAACACCGATAAACTCATCTTT.

This clone was seen more than once but under ten times. V and J are TRDV1 and TRDJ1; the D gene is possibly TRDD3 (8 bases). CDR1 TSWWSYY and CDR2 QGS come from the germline V gene. V was clipped by 2 bases and J by 3 bases, with 25 bases between them. The CDR3 runs 19 residues. The CDR3 region has the DNA TGTGCTCTTGGGGAATATTCCTACCTTGGGATACGCAACGCCGATAAACTCATCTTT. Translation: CALGEYSYLGIRNADKLIF.

This clone has a handful of counts. The genes are TRDV1 and TRDJ1, with D possibly matching TRDD3 (5 bases). In germline, CDR1 is TSWWSYY, CDR2 QGS. CDR3 length: 16 amino acids. V shed 5 bases and J shed 0 bases, with 16 bases lying between them. The CDR3 is CALGPSGIRYTDKLIF. CDR3 nucleotides: TGTGCTCTTGGGCCAAGCGGGATCAGGTACACCGATAAACTCATCTTT.

V gene TRDV1 combines with J gene TRDJ1; D perhaps matches TRDD3 (6 bases). V was cut by 4 bases and J by 5 bases, with 32 bases left in between. Germline values: CDR1 TSWWSYY, CDR2 QGS. This CDR3 is built from 20 residues. This CDR3 reads CALGGTTWASGGDRTDKLIF. CDR3 bases: TGTGCTCTTGGGGGAACCACCTGGGCTTCCGGAGGGGATCGAACGGATAAACTCATCTTT.

In this sample, this clone turned up a few times. The genes are TRDV1 and TRDJ1; D is unresolved. The CDR3 extends over 19 amino acids. Germline CDR1 TSWWSYY, CDR2 QGS. V dropped 1 base and J dropped 0 bases, with 21 bases sitting between them. CDR3 protein: CALGEPTTLVLQYTDKLIF. Written as DNA, the CDR3 is TGTGCTCTTGGGGAACCAACCACGCTGGTACTCCAGTACACCGATAAACTCATCTTT.

This clone was observed a handful of times. The chain links TRDV1 to TRDJ1; TRDD3 agrees at 7 bases. Germline values: CDR1 TSWWSYY, CDR2 QGS. The V gene end was trimmed by 0 bases and the J gene end by 0 bases; junction bases not matched to a gene: 16. The CDR3 extends over 20 amino acids. CDR3 amino acids: CALGELLLKLGVAYTDKLIF. The CDR3 region has the DNA TGTGCTCTTGGGGAACTTCTCCTAAAGCTGGGGGTCGCCTACACCGATAAACTCATCTTT.